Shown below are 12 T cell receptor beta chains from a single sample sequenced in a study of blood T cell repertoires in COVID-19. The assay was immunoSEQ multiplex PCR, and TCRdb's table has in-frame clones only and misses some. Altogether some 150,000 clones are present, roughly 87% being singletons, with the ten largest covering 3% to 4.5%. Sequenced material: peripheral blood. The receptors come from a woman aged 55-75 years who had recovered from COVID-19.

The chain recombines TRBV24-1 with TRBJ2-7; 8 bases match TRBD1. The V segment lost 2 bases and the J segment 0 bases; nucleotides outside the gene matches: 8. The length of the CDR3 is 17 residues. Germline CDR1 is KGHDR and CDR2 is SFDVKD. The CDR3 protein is CATSDCTGQENSYEQYF. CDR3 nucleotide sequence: TGTGCCACCAGTGATTGCACGGGACAGGAGAACTCCTACGAGCAGTACTTC.

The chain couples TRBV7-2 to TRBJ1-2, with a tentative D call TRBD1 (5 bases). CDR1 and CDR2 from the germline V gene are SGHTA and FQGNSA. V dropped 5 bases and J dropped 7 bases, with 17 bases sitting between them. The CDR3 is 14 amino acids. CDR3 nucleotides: TGTGCCAGCAGCACCGCCCTCTCCGGGGGTGGCTACACCTTC. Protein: CASSTALSGGGYTF.

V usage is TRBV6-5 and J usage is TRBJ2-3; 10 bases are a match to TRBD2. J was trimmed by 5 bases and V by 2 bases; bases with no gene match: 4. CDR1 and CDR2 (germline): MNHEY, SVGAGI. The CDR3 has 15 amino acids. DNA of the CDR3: TGTGCCAGCAGTTACCTAGCGGGGGAGGGAGATACGCAGTATTTT. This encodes CASSYLAGEGDTQYF.

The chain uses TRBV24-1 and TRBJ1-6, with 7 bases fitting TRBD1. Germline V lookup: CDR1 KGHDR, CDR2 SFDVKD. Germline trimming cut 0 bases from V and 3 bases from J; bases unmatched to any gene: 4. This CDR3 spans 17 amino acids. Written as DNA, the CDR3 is TGTGCCACCAGTGATTTGCAGGGGGAGGACTATAATTCACCCCTCCACTTT. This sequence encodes CATSDLQGEDYNSPLHF.

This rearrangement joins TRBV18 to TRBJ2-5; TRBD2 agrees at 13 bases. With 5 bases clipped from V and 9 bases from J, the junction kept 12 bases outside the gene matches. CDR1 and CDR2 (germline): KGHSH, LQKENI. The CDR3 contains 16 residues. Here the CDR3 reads CASSSGTSGIGSPQYF. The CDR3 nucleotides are TGTGCCAGCTCATCCGGGACTAGCGGGATTGGGTCACCCCAGTACTTC.

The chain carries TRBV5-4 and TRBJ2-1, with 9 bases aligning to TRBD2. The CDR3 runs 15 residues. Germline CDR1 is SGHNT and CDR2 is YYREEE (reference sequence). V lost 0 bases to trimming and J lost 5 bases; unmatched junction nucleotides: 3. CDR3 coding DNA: TGTGCCAGCAGCTTGGTAGCGGGGGACAACAATGAGCAGTTCTTC. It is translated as CASSLVAGDNNEQFF.

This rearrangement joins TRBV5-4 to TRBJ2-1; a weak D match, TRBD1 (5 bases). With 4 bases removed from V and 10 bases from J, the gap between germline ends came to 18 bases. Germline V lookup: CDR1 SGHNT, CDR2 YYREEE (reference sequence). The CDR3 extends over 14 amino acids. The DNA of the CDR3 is TGTGCCAGCAGCCCCCCTCGACAGAACACCGAGCAGTTCTTC. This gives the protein CASSPPRQNTEQFF.

The CDR3 loop is CASSLGGGPYNEQFF. DNA of the CDR3: TGTGCCAGCAGCTTAGGAGGGGGCCCTTACAATGAGCAGTTCTTC. This chain uses TRBV7-9 with TRBJ2-1, with 7 bases fitting TRBD1. This CDR3 contains 15 residues. Germline V gene lookup returns CDR1 SEHNR and CDR2 FQNEAQ (reference sequence). V lost 1 base to trimming and J lost 4 bases; unmatched junction nucleotides: 4.

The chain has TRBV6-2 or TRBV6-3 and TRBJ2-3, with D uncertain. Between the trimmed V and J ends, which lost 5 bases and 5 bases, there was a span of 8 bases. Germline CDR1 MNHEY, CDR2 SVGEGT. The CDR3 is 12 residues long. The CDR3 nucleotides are TGTGCCAGCAGTCTAACGGGAGATACGCAGTATTTT. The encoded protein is CASSLTGDTQYF.

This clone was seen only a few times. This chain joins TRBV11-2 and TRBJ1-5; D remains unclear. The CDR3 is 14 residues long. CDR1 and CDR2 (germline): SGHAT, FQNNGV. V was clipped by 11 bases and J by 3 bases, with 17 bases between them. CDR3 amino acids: CAVLLMRVNQPQHF. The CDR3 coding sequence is TGTGCCGTCCTCCTTATGCGGGTCAATCAGCCCCAGCATTTT.

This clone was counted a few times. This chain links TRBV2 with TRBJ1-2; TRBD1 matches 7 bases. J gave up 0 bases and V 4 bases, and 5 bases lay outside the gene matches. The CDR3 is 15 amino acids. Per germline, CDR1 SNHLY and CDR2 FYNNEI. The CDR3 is CASSGQGTANYGYTF. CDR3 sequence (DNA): TGTGCCAGCAGTGGACAGGGTACGGCTAACTATGGCTACACCTTC.

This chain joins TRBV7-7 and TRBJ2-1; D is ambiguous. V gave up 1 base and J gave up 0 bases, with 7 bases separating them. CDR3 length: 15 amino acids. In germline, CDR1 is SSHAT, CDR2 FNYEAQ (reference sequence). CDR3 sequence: CASSLDPSSYNEQFF. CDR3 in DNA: TGTGCCAGCAGCTTAGACCCCAGCTCCTACAATGAGCAGTTCTTC.